These 13 T cell receptor beta chains originate from one sample sequenced in a study of blood T cell repertoires in COVID-19. Generated by immunoSEQ multiplex PCR, the TCRdb table keeps only in-frame clones and is missing some. The sample holds fewer than 150,000 clones, less than 90% seen once. Sequencing was performed on PBMCs or T cells enriched from blood (not recorded which). The receptor source for this set is a man aged 25-40 years who had recovered from COVID-19.

This clone is a singleton in its sample. V and J are TRBV6-6 and TRBJ1-2; maybe TRBD1 (6 bases). The CDR3 is made up of 15 amino acids. The V gene's germline CDR1 is MNHNY and CDR2 SVGAGI (reference sequence). V lost 6 bases and J lost 8, with 22 bases in between. Here the CDR3 reads CASRADSFGLKGYTF. The CDR3 DNA is TGTGCCAGCAGGGCGGACAGTTTTGGGCTAAAGGGCTACACCTTC.

This sequence joins TRBV5-1 and TRBJ2-3, with 7 bases aligning to TRBD1. CDR1 is SGHRS and CDR2 is YFSETQ in the germline V gene. V lost 2 bases and J lost 2; bases outside the gene matches: 5. This CDR3 has 15 amino acids. DNA of the CDR3: TGCGCCAGCAGCTTACCGGGACAGTACACAGATACGCAGTATTTT. Its protein is CASSLPGQYTDTQYF. Together with reference TRBV5-1 and TRBJ2-3, the CDR3 gives the full variable domain: KAGVTQTPRYLIKTRGQQVTLSCSPISGHRSVSWYQQTPGQGLQFLFEYFSETQRNKGNFPGRFSGRQFSNSRSEMNVSTLELGDSALYLCASSLPGQYTDTQYFGPGTRLTVL.

The chain couples TRBV5-1 to TRBJ1-6; D is unresolved. Germline-derived CDR1 and CDR2 are SGHRS and YFSETQ. The CDR3 consists of 15 residues. V was cut by 0 bases and J by 1 base, with 5 bases left in between. The CDR3 DNA sequence: TGCGCCAGCAGCTTGGGTCAGTCCTATAATTCACCCCTCCACTTT. Amino acids: CASSLGQSYNSPLHF.

This chain links TRBV24-1 with TRBJ1-2; TRBD1 agrees at 7 bases. This CDR3 has 14 residues. Germline V lookup: CDR1 KGHDR, CDR2 SFDVKD. Trimming removed 0 bases from V and 8 bases from J; junction bases left unmatched: 5. DNA of the CDR3: TGTGCCACCAGTGATTTGCGCCAGGGGGACGGCTACACCTTC. It codes for CATSDLRQGDGYTF.

The chain combines TRBV5-6 with TRBJ1-2; 9 bases fit TRBD1. With V trimmed by 4 bases and J by 8 bases, 12 bases remained unmatched. Germline V gives CDR1 SGHDT, CDR2 YYEEEE. CDR3 length equals 15 residues. The CDR3 here is CASSPEGQGPLGYTF. The CDR3 coding sequence is TGTGCCAGCAGCCCGGAAGGACAGGGGCCCCTAGGCTACACCTTC.

The rearrangement joins TRBV5-4 to TRBJ1-1; TRBD1 matches at 9 bases. V lost 3 bases, J lost 6 bases, and 9 bases stayed unmatched. The CDR3 contains 15 residues. Germline lookup yields CDR1 SGHNT and CDR2 YYREEE (reference sequence). CDR3 region: CASSSSDRGRSEAFF. The CDR3 region has the DNA TGTGCCAGCAGCTCCTCGGACAGGGGAAGGTCTGAAGCTTTCTTT.

The chain links TRBV7-9 to TRBJ1-6; tentative D call: TRBD1 (5 bases). The germline V gene encodes CDR1 SEHNR and CDR2 FQNEAQ (reference sequence). Between the trimmed V and J ends, which lost 1 base and 7 bases, there was a span of 11 bases. The CDR3 spans 15 residues. The CDR3 loop is CASSLDGGKNSPLHF. CDR3 in DNA: TGTGCCAGCAGCTTAGACGGGGGGAAAAATTCACCCCTCCACTTT. Full variable domain (missing parts from reference TRBV7-9 and TRBJ1-6): DTGVSQNPRHKITKRGQNVTFRCDPISEHNRLYWYRQTLGQGPEFLTYFQNEAQLEKSRLLSDRFSAERPKGSFSTLEIQRTEQGDSAMYLCASSLDGGKNSPLHFGNGTRLTVT.

The chain uses TRBV13 and TRBJ1-1, with a possible D match to TRBD1 (5 bases). CDR3 length: 17 residues. V was clipped by 0 bases and J by 4 bases, with 18 bases between them. Germline V lookup: CDR1 PRHDT, CDR2 FYEKMQ (reference sequence). Here the CDR3 DNA reads TGTGCCAGCAGCTTAGGGGACATAAAGAGGTCCACCACTGAAGCTTTCTTT. It is translated as CASSLGDIKRSTTEAFF.

This chain links TRBV5-4 with TRBJ2-7; 12 positions match TRBD2. The CDR3 totals 16 residues. The V gene end was trimmed by 0 bases and the J gene end by 2 bases; junction bases not matched to a gene: 3. The germline gives CDR1 SGHNT, CDR2 YYREEE (reference sequence). In DNA form, the CDR3 reads TGTGCCAGCAGCTTGGTGGGACTAGCGGGCCCCTACGAGCAGTACTTC. It specifies CASSLVGLAGPYEQYF.

The V gene is TRBV28, the J gene TRBJ1-5; 10 bases line up with TRBD1. The CDR3 covers 17 residues. V was pared by 2 bases and J by 7 bases, with 11 bases of the junction left unmatched. Germline lookup yields CDR1 MDHEN and CDR2 SYDVKM. CDR3 sequence reads: CASSLAPGTGEGQPQHF. The CDR3 DNA sequence: TGTGCCAGCAGTTTAGCCCCCGGGACAGGGGAGGGCCAGCCCCAGCATTTT.

This chain connects TRBV19 to TRBJ1-5; 11 positions match TRBD1. The length of the CDR3 is 17 residues. V gave up 10 bases and J gave up 5 bases; unmatched junction bases: 16. Germline loops: CDR1 LNHDA, CDR2 SQIVND (reference sequence). CDR3 DNA sequence: TGTGCCACCACCCCTACCCCCGGGACAGGGGGTGATCAGCCCCAGCATTTT. Protein product: CATTPTPGTGGDQPQHF.

The chain carries TRBV27 and TRBJ1-5; 10 positions agree with TRBD1. The V gene end was trimmed by 0 bases and the J gene end by 7 bases; junction bases not matched to a gene: 6. CDR1 MNHEY and CDR2 SMNVEV come from the germline V gene (reference sequence). The CDR3 length is 16 residues. The CDR3 sequence is CASSLSTGGAYQPQHF. The CDR3 DNA reads as TGTGCCAGCAGTTTATCGACAGGGGGCGCGTACCAGCCCCAGCATTTT.

The chain links TRBV19 to TRBJ2-2; a weak D match, TRBD1 (6 bases). Between the trimmed V and J ends, which lost 3 bases and 7 bases, there was a span of 9 bases. The CDR3 extends over 13 amino acids. Per germline, CDR1 LNHDA and CDR2 SQIVND (reference sequence). Here the CDR3 DNA reads TGTGCCAGTAGTATTCCAGGGGTCGGGGAGCTGTTTTTT. This gives the protein CASSIPGVGELFF.